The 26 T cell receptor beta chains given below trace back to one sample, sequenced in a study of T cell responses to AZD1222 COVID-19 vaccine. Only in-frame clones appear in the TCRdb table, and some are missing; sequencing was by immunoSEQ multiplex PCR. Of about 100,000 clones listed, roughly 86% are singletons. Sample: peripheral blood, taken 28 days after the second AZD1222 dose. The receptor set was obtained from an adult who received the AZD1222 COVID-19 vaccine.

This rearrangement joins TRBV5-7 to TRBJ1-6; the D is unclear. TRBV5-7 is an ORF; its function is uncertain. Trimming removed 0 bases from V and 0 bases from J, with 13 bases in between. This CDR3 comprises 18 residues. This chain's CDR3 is CASSLAWRVSSYNSPLHF. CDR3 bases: TGTGCCAGCAGCTTGGCCTGGAGGGTGAGCTCCTATAATTCACCCCTCCACTTT.

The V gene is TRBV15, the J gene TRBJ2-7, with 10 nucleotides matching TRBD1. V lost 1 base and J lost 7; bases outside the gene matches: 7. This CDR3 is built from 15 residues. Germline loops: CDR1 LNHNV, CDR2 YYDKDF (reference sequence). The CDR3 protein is CATSRAGTGVAEQYF. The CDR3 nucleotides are TGTGCCACCAGCAGAGCCGGGACAGGGGTTGCGGAGCAGTACTTC.

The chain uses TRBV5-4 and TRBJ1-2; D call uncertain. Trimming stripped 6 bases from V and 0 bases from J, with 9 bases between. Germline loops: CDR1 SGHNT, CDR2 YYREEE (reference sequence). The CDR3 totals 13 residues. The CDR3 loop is CASMRGTNYGYTF. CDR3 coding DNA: TGTGCCAGCATGAGAGGGACTAACTATGGCTACACCTTC.

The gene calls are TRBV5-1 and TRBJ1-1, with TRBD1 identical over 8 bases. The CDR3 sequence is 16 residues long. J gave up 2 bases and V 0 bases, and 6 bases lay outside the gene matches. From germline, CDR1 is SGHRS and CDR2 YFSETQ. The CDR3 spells CASSLGFGQGNTEAFF. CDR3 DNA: TGCGCCAGCAGCTTGGGATTCGGACAGGGCAACACTGAAGCTTTCTTT.

The CDR3 coding sequence is TGTGCCAGCAGCCGCCCCGGGACAGGGGGTTCAGATACGCAGTATTTT. Its protein is CASSRPGTGGSDTQYF. This chain joins TRBV28 and TRBJ2-3, with 11 bases matching TRBD1. V was clipped by 6 bases and J by 4 bases; unmatched bases: 9. CDR3 length: 16 residues. Germline V gene data show CDR1 as MDHEN and CDR2 as SYDVKM.

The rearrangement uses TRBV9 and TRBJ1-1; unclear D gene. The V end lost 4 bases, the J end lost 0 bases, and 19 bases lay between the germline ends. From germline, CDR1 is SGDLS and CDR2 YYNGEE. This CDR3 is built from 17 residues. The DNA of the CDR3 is TGTGCCAGCAGCCCAATATTGCGTTCGGGGATGAACACTGAAGCTTTCTTT. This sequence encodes CASSPILRSGMNTEAFF.

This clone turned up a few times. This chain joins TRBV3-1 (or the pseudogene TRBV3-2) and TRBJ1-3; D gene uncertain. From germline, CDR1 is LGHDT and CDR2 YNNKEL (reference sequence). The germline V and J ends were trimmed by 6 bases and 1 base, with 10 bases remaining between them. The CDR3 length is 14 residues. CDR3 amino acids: CASRTAGSGNTIYF. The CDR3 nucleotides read TGTGCCAGCAGGACCGCGGGGTCTGGAAACACCATATATTTT.

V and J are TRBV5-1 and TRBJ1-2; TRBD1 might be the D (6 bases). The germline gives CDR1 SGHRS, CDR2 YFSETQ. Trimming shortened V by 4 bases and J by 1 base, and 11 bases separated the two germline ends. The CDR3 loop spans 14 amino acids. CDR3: CASSLDSFNYGYTF. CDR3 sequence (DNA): TGCGCCAGCAGCCTGGACAGTTTTAACTATGGCTACACCTTC. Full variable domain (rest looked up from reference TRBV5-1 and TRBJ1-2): KAGVTQTPRYLIKTRGQQVTLSCSPISGHRSVSWYQQTPGQGLQFLFEYFSETQRNKGNFPGRFSGRQFSNSRSEMNVSTLELGDSALYLCASSLDSFNYGYTFGSGTRLTVV.

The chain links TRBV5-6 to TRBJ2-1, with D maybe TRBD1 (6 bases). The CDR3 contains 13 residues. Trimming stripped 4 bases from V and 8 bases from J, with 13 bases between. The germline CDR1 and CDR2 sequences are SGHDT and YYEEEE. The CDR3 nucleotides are TGTGCCAGCAGCCTCGGGACACAGGATGAGCAGTTCTTC. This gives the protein CASSLGTQDEQFF.

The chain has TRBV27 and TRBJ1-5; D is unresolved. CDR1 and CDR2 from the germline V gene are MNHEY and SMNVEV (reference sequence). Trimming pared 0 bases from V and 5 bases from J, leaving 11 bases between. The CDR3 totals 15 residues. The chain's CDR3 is CASSLSGLTDQPQHF. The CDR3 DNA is TGTGCCAGCAGTTTATCAGGGCTAACGGATCAGCCCCAGCATTTT.

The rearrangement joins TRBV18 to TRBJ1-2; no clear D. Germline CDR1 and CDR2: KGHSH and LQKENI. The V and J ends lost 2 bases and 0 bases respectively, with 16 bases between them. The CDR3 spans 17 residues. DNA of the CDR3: TGTGCCAGCTCACCAAAAAGGGATGGCCTGGCTAACTATGGCTACACCTTC. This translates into CASSPKRDGLANYGYTF.

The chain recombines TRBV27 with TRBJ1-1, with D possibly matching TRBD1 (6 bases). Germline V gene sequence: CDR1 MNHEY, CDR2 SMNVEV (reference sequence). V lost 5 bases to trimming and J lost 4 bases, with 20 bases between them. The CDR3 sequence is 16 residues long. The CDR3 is CASSPGGGALVTEAFF. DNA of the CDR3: TGTGCCAGCAGTCCCGGAGGGGGGGCGCTGGTCACTGAAGCTTTCTTT.

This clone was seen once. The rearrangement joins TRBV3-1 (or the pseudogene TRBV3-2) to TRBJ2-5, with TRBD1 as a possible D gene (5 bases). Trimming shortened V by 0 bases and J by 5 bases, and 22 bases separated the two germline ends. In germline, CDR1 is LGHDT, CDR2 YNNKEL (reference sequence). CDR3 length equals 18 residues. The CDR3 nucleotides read TGTGCCAGCAGCCAAGAGACCCTCTGGTGGGGCCCCCGGGAGACCCAGTACTTC. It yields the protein CASSQETLWWGPRETQYF.

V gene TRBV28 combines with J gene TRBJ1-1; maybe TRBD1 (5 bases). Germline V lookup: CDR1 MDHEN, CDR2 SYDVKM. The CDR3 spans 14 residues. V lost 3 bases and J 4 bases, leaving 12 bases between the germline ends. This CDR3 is CASSLGGVGTEAFF. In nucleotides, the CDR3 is TGTGCCAGCAGTTTGGGGGGGGTTGGCACTGAAGCTTTCTTT.

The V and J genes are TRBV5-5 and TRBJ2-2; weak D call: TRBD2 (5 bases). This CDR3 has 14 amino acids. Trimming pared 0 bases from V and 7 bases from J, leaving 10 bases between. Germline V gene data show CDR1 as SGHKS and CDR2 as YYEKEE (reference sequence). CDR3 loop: CASSLGTGVGELFF. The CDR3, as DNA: TGTGCCAGCAGCTTGGGGACTGGGGTCGGGGAGCTGTTTTTT. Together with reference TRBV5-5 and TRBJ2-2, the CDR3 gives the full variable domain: DAGVTQSPTHLIKTRGQQVTLRCSPISGHKSVSWYQQVLGQGPQFIFQYYEKEERGRGNFPDRFSARQFPNYSSELNVNALLLGDSALYLCASSLGTGVGELFFGEGSRLTVL.

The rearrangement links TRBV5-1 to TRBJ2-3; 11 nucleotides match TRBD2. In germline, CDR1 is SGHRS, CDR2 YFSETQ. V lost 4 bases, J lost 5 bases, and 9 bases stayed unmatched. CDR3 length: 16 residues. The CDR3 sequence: CASSTLLAGEGDTQYF. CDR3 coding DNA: TGCGCCAGCAGCACCCTACTAGCGGGAGAGGGAGATACGCAGTATTTT. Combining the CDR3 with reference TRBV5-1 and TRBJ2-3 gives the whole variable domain KAGVTQTPRYLIKTRGQQVTLSCSPISGHRSVSWYQQTPGQGLQFLFEYFSETQRNKGNFPGRFSGRQFSNSRSEMNVSTLELGDSALYLCASSTLLAGEGDTQYFGPGTRLTVL.

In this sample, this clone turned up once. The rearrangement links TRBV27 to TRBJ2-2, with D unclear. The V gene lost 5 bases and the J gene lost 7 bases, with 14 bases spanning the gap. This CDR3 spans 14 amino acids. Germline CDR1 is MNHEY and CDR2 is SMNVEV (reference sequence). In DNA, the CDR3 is TGTGCCAGCAGTGAATCTAGGTTGGGCGGGGAGCTGTTTTTT. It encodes CASSESRLGGELFF.

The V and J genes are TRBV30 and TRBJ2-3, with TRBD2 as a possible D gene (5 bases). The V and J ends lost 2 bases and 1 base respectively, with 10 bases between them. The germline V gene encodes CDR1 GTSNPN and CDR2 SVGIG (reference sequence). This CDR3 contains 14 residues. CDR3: CAWSRTGGTDTQYF. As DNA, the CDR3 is TGTGCCTGGAGTCGTACCGGGGGCACAGATACGCAGTATTTT.

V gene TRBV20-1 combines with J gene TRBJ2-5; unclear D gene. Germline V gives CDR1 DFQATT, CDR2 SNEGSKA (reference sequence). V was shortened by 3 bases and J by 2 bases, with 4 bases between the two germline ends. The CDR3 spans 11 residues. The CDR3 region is CSASVQETQYF. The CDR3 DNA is TGCAGTGCTAGCGTACAAGAGACCCAGTACTTC.

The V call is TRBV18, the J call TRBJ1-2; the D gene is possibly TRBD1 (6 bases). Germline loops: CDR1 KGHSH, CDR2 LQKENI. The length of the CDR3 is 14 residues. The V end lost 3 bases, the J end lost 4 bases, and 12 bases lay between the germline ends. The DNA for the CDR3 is TGTGCCAGCTCACCCTCTGGACAGATCTATGGCTACACCTTC. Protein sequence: CASSPSGQIYGYTF.

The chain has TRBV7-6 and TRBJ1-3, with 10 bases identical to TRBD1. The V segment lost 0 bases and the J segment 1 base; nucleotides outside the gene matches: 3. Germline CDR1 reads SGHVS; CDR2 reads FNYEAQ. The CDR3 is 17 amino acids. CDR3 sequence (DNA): TGTGCCAGCAGCTTAGCCGGGACAGGGGATTCTGGAAACACCATATATTTT. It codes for CASSLAGTGDSGNTIYF. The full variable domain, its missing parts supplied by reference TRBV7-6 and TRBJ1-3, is GAGVSQSPRYKVTKRGQDVALRCDPISGHVSLYWYRQALGQGPEFLTYFNYEAQQDKSGLPNDRFSAERPEGSISTLTIQRTEQRDSAMYRCASSLAGTGDSGNTIYFGEGSWLTVV.

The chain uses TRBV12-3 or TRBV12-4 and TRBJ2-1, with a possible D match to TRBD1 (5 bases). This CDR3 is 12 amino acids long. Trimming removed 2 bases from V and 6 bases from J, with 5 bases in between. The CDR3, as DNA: TGTGCCAGCAGTTTAAGGGGCAATGAGCAGTTCTTC. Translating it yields CASSLRGNEQFF.

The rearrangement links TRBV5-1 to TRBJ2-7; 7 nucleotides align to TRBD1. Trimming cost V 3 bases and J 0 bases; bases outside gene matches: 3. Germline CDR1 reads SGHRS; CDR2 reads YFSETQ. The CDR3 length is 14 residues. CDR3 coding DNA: TGCGCCAGCAGCTCACAGGGGAGCTCCTACGAGCAGTACTTC. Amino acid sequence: CASSSQGSSYEQYF.

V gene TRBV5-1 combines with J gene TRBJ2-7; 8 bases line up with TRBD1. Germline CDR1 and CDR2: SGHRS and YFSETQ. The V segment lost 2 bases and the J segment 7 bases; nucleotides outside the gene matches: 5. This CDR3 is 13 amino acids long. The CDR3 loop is CASSFATGGEQYF. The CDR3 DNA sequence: TGCGCCAGCAGCTTTGCAACAGGGGGTGAGCAGTACTTC.

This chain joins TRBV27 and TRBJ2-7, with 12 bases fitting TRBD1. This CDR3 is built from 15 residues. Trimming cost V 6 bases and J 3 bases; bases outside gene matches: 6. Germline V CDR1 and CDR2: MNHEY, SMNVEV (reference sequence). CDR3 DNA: TGTGCCAGCAGAACGGGACAGGGGGCGCGCTACGAGCAGTACTTC. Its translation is CASRTGQGARYEQYF.

The CDR3: CASSQDPETSGRAGDTQYF. In DNA form, the CDR3 reads TGTGCCAGCAGCCAAGATCCGGAGACTAGCGGGAGGGCCGGAGATACGCAGTATTTT. The gene calls are TRBV3-1 (or the pseudogene TRBV3-2) and TRBJ2-3, with 14 bases that match TRBD2. The CDR3 spans 19 residues. V gave up 0 bases and J gave up 5 bases; unmatched junction bases: 10. Germline values: CDR1 LGHDT, CDR2 YNNKEL (reference sequence).